This TCR beta chain was retrieved from a study of T cells after yellow fever vaccination. Background on the study: It was SMART-Seq v4 Ultra Low Input that prepared the fractions with low cell numbers. Study-wide results and caveats: Re-detected after boosting: most primary clones, around 97% of CD4 and roughly 88% of CD8. Researchers report a weaker secondary response that nonetheless peaked faster, day 5 versus 15.

MiXCR was run by TCRdb on the 5' RACE reads, yielding one entry per CDR3 protein. The table includes 300,000 or so distinct CDR3 sequences, roughly 8% detected once. The CDR3 totals 11 residues. Per germline, CDR1 MDHEN and CDR2 SYDVKM. Trimming took off 6 bases at V and 2 bases at J, with 4 bases between the two ends. A word on this clonotype: Its specificity is unknown.

The TCR comes from a man between 18 and 35 years old who received the YFV17D yellow fever vaccine. V usage is TRBV28 and J usage is TRBJ2-5, with D uncertain. This specimen was PBMCs, taken roughly 45 days after the first yellow fever vaccination. The CDR3 DNA reads TGTGCCAGCAGAAATCAAGAGACCCAGTACTTC. Translated: CASRNQETQYF.